This T cell receptor (beta chain) comes out of a study of identical twins (dated by TCRdb to 2016 to 2017). Notes on the research overall: The study deep-sequenced TCR alpha and beta repertoires from monozygotic twins, unrelated adults of various ages and cord blood to test whether fetal clonotypes persist. To rule out contamination, the twin experiments were replicated at different times with different library preparation protocols.

Turning to this clonotype: Its antigen specificity is not known. No much larger clone exists at a distance of one base, and base qualities are not known.

Paper-wide results and their limitations: Out-of-frame TCR alpha sequences shared between twins showed an excess of low generation-probability sequences compared with coincidental sharing between unrelated individuals. Fewer insertions were carried by abundant cord blood beta clonotypes, a similar but weaker trend appeared in young adult naive repertoires, and no such trend appeared in memory repertoires. Recombination models systematically underestimated out-of-frame TCR alpha sharing in monozygotic twins but agreed with sharing between unrelated individuals. Excess twin sharing in beta out-of-frame sequences was weaker because fewer shared sequences lowered the signal-to-noise ratio. Invariant T cells such as MAIT and iNKT could partly confound zero-insertion analyses, although diverse VJ usage argued against such confounding for most clonotypes. Because the same donors could not be followed over many years, the conclusions depended on cross-sectional statistical analysis.

All donors were healthy Caucasians. The twin cohort consisted of three pairs of female monozygotic twins, all aged about 18 to 30 years. Positive isolation kits from Invitrogen were used to isolate CD4+ and CD8+ T cell populations. The library came from 5' RACE. Instrument used: Illumina HiSeq 2000. A universal primer binding site was introduced by template switching, and a unique molecular identifier was present in the final cDNA, enabling accurate counting of TCR cDNA molecules. Specific primers in the conserved constant-segment region were used to synthesize first-strand cDNA for the TCR alpha and beta chains. Each cDNA library was double barcoded, with a SMART-Mk sample barcode plus Illumina barcodes, to control for contamination. TruSeq adapter sequences along with Illumina sample barcodes were introduced in two successive PCR steps. The TCR alpha and beta cDNA libraries were sequenced on the Illumina HiSeq platform using custom primers. In the source study's methods: MiGEC was used to process raw reads and extract unique molecular identifiers, and MiXCR was used to find CDR3 positions. Recombination models were inferred per individual with the repgenHMM and IGoR tools using an EM algorithm. Shared clonotypes were analyzed with the tcR package in R, and sharing was normalized by the product of cloneset sizes. To study raw recombination free of thymic and clonal selection effects, out-of-frame nonproductive sequences were analyzed. TCRdb reanalyzed the raw reads on its own, using fastp at Q25 for trimming and MiXCR for clone calling, and kept in-frame beta chains. For every CDR3 protein sequence, its rows merge into one entry that carries the most common genes and DNA. For this entry, the V and J calls and clone size follow TCRdb and not the study's own pipeline. This sample holds 300,000 to 400,000 distinct CDR3 sequences; over 9% were observed only once. Around 6.9% of the sample comes from the top ten.

Relative to germline, V is 3 bases shorter and J is 4 bases shorter, with 16 bases between their ends. The CDR1 and CDR2 encoded by the germline V gene are SGDLS and YYNGEE. The CDR3 spans 16 residues, from the cysteine through the phenylalanine. The kept DNA is CDR3 alone, 48 bases in frame from the first base. Another study also made use of these data, one on yellow fever vaccine responses in identical twins. That second report states: According to the authors, the vaccine-induced T cell response in identical twins seemed to be partly convergent and partly specific to each individual. The study precisely tracked vaccine-responding T cell clones in identical twins.

Source material: CD8+ T cells sorted from blood. The V and J genes are TRBV9 and TRBJ2-2; TRBD2 is perhaps the D gene, given 5 matching bases. This clonotype was sampled from a woman aged 18-29 years in good health. The CDR3 protein: CASSDGASSLTGELFF. Here is the DNA: TGTGCCAGCAGCGACGGCGCTAGCTCTCTCACCGGGGAGCTGTTTTTT.